This T cell receptor (beta chain) was found in a study of T cell changes during pregnancy in multiple sclerosis (dated by TCRdb to about 2019). At the level of the whole study: The study examined how the T cell repertoire changed over the course of pregnancy in women with multiple sclerosis.

Library preparation employed the immunoSEQ multiplex PCR assay. The clones in this table, taken by TCRdb from immuneACCESS, are in-frame only. Not every clone is retained; where verified, under half of the shortfall comes from an unresolved V gene, and the cause of the rest is unknown. The table for this sample lists tens of thousands of clones; 90% of them were counted only once. Around 2% of the sample comes from the top ten. Its CDR3 holds 15 amino acids, cysteine through phenylalanine. Here the CDR3 DNA is all that survives: 45 bases in frame from base 1. Trimming leaves V shorter by 4 bases and J shorter by 1 base, with the junction holding 4 bases beyond the gene matches. From a lookup of the germline V gene, CDR1 and CDR2 are SGHRS and YFSETQ. This clone showed up just once. The antigen it recognizes is unknown. One base away there is no much larger clone; base qualities are not given.

Recombination linked TRBV5-1 to TRBJ2-1; the central 8 bases match TRBD2. The source material was peripheral blood, sampled in the first trimester of pregnancy. The sequence came from a female donor in good health, enrolled as a control in a pregnancy study. The CDR3 region has the sequence CASSGAGGSYNEQFF. The sequenced DNA is TGCGCCAGCAGCGGGGCGGGGGGTTCCTACAATGAGCAGTTCTTC.